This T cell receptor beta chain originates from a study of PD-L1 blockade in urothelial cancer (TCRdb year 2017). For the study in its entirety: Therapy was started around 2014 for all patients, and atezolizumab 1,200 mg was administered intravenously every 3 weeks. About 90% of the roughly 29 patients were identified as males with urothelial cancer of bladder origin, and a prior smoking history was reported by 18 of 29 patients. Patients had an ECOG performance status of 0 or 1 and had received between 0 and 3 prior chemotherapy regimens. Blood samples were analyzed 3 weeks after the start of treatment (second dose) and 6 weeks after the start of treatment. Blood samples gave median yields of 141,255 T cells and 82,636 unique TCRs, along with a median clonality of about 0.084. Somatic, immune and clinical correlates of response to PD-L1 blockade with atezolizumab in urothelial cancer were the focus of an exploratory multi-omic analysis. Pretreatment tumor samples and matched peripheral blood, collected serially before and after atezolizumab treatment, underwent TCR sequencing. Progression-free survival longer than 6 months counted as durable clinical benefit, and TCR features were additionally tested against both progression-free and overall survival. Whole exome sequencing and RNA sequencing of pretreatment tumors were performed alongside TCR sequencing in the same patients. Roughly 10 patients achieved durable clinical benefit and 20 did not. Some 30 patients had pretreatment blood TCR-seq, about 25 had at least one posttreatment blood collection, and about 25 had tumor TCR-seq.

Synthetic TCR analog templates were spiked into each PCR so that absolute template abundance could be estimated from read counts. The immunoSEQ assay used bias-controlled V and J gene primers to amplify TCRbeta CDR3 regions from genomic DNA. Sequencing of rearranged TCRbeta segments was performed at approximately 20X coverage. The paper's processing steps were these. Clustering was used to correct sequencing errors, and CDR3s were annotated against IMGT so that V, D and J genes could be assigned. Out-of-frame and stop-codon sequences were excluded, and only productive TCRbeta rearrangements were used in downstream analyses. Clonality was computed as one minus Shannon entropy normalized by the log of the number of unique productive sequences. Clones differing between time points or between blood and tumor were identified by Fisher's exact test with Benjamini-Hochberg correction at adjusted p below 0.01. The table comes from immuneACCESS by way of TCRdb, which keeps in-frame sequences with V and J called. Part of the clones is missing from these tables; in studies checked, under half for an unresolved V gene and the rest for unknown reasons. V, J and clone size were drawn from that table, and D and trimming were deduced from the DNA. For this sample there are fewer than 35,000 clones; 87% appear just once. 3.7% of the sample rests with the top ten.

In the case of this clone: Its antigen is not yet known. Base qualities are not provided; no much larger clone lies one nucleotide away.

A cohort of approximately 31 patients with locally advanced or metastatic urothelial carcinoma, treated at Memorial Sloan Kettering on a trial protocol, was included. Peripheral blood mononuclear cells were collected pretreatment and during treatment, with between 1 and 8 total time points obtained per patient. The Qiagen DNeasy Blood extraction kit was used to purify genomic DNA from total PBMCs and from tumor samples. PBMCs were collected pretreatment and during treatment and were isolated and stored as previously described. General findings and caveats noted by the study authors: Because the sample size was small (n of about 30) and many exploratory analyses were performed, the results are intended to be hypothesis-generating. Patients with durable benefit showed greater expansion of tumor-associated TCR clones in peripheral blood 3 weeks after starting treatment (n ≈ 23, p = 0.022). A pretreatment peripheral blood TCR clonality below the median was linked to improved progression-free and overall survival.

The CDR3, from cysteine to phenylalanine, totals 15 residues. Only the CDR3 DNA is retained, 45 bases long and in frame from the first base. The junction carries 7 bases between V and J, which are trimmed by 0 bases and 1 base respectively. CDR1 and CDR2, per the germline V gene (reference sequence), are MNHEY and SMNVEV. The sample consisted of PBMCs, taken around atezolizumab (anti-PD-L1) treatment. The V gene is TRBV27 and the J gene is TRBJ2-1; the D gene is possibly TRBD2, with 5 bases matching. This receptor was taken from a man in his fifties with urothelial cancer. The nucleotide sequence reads TGTGCCAGCAGTTTATCGAGGGAGTCCTACAATGAGCAGTTCTTC. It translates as CASSLSRESYNEQFF.